Here is one T cell receptor (beta chain) with its context. The data belong to a study of T cell responses to AZD1222 COVID-19 vaccine. Profiling relied on immunoSEQ multiplex PCR, and the TCRdb table lists in-frame clones only, not all of them. Of about 100,000 clones listed, around 87% are singletons. The TCR originated in an adult in good health. Source: peripheral blood, taken on day 0 of MenACWY control vaccination.

The CDR3 bases are TGTGCCAGCTCACCGTCTGAAGACACTGAAGCTTTCTTT. Translated: CASSPSEDTEAFF. The rearrangement joins TRBV18 to TRBJ1-1; no definite D call. The length of the CDR3 is 13 residues. Germline values: CDR1 KGHSH, CDR2 LQKENI. V gave up 3 bases and J gave up 3 bases, with 8 bases separating them.